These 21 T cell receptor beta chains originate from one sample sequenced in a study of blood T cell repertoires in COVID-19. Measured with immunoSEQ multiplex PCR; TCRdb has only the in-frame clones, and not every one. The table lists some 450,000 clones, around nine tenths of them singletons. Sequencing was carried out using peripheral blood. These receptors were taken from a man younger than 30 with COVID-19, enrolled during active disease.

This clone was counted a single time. The CDR3 reads CASGGSGGMNTEAFF. CDR3 in DNA: TGTGCCAGCGGGGGGAGTGGCGGCATGAACACTGAAGCTTTCTTT. The chain has TRBV19 and TRBJ1-1; D is perhaps TRBD1 (5 bases). The V and J ends lost 9 bases and 0 bases respectively, with 17 bases between them. The CDR3 is 15 residues long. Germline V gives CDR1 LNHDA, CDR2 SQIVND (reference sequence).

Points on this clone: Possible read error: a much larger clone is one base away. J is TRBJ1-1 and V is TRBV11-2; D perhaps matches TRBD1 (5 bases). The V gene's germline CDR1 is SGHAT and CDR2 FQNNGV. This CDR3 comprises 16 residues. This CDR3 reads CASSLPGLTMNIEAFF. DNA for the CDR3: TGTGCCAGCAGCTTACCGGGACTGACCATGAACATTGAAGCTTTCTTT.

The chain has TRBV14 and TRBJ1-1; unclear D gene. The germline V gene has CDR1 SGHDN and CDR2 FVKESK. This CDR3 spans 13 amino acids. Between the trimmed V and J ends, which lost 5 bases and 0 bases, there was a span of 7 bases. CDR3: CASSSTMNTEAFF. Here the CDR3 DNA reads TGTGCCAGCAGCTCCACTATGAACACTGAAGCTTTCTTT.

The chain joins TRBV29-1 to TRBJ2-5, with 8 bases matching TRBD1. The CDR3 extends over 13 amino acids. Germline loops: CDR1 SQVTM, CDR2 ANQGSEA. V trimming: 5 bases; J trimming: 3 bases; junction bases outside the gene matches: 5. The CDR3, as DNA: TGCAGCGTTTCCGAGACAGGGGAAGAGACCCAGTACTTC. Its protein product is CSVSETGEETQYF. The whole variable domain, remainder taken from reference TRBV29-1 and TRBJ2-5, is SAVISQKPSRDICQRGTSLTIQCQVDSQVTMMFWYRQQPGQSLTLIATANQGSEATYESGFVIDKFPISRPNLTFSTLTVSNMSPEDSSIYLCSVSETGEETQYFGPGTRLLVL.

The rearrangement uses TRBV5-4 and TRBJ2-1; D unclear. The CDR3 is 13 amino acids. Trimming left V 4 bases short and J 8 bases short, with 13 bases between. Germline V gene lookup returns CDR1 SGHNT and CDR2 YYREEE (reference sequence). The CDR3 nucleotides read TGTGCCAGCAGCCCTGGATTGGGCGATGAGCAGTTCTTC. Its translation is CASSPGLGDEQFF.

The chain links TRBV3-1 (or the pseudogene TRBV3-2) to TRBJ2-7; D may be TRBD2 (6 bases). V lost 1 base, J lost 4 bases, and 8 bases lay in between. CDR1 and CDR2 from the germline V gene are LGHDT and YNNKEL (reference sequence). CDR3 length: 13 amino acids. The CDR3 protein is CASSQARGYEQYF. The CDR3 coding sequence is TGTGCCAGCAGCCAAGCTCGGGGGTACGAGCAGTACTTC.

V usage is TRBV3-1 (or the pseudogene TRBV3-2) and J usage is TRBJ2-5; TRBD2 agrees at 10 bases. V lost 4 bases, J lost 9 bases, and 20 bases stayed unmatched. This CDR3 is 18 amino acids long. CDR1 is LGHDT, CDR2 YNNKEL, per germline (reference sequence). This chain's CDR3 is CASSPSVSGRAVKRPQYF. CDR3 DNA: TGTGCCAGCAGCCCATCGGTGAGCGGGAGGGCCGTGAAGAGACCCCAGTACTTC.

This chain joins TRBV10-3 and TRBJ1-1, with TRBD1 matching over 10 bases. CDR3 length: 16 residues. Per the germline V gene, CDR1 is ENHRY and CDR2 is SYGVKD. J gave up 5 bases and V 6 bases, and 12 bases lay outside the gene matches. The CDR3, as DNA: TGTGCCATCAGGGAACAATGGACAGGGGGATTAACTGAAGCTTTCTTT. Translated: CAIREQWTGGLTEAFF.

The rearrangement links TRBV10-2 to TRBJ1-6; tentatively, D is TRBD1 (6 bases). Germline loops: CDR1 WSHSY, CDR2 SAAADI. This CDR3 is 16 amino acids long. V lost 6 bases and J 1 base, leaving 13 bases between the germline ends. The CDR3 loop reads CASSTQGPSYNSPLHF. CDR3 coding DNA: TGCGCCAGCAGCACACAGGGTCCATCCTATAATTCACCCCTCCACTTT.

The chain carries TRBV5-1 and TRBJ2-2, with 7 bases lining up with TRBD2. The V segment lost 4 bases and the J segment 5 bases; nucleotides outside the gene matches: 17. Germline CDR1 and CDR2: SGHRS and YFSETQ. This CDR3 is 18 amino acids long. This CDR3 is CASSPTPLTGGWTGELFF. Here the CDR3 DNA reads TGCGCCAGCAGCCCCACCCCCTTGACGGGAGGATGGACCGGGGAGCTGTTTTTT.

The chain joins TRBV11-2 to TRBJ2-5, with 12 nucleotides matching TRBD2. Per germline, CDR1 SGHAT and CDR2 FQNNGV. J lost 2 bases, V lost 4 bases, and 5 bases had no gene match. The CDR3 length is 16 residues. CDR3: CASSSGLAGVQETQYF. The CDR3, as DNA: TGTGCCAGCAGCTCGGGACTAGCGGGTGTACAAGAGACCCAGTACTTC.

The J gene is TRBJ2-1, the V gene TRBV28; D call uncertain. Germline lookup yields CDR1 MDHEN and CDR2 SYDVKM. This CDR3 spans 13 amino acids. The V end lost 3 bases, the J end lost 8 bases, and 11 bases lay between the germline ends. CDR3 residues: CASSFSSQYEQFF. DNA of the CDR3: TGTGCCAGCAGTTTCAGTTCTCAATATGAGCAGTTCTTC.

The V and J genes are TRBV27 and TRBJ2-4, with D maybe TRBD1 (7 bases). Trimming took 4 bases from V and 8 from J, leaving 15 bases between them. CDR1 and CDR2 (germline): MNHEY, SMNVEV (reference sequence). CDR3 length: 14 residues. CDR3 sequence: CASSYEGRGDIQYF. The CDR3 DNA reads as TGTGCCAGCAGTTATGAGGGCAGGGGGGACATTCAGTACTTC.

CDR3 coding DNA: TGTGCCAGCAGTTTGGGCTTTGGCTACACCTTC. It is translated as CASSLGFGYTF. The rearrangement joins TRBV12-3 or TRBV12-4 to TRBJ1-2, with D unclear. This CDR3 has 11 residues. V was pared by 3 bases and J by 7 bases, with 6 bases between.

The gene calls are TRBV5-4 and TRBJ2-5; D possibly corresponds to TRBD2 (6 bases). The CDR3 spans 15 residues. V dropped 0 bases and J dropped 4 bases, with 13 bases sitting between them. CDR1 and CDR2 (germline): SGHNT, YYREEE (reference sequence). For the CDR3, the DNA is TGTGCCAGCAGCTTGGCGGGGGAACAAAGAGAGACCCAGTACTTC. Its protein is CASSLAGEQRETQYF.

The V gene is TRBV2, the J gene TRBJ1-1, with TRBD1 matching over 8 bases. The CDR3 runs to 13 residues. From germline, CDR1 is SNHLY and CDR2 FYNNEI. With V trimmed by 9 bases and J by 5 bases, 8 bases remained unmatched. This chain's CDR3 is CARTTGGGTEAFF. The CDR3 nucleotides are TGTGCCAGAACTACAGGGGGAGGTACTGAAGCTTTCTTT.

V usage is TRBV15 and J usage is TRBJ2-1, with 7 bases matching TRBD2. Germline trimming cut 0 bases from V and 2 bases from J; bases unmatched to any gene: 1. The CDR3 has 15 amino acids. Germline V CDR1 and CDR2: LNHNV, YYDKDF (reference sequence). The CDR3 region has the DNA TGTGCCACCAGCAGAGAGGCGGGGGCCTACAATGAGCAGTTCTTC. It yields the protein CATSREAGAYNEQFF.

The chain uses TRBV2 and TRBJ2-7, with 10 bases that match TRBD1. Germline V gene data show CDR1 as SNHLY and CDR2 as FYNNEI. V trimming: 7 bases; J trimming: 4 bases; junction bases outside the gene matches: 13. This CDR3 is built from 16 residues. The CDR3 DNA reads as TGTGCCAGCATGGGACAGGGGCGTGATAGAGGGTACGAGCAGTACTTC. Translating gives CASMGQGRDRGYEQYF.

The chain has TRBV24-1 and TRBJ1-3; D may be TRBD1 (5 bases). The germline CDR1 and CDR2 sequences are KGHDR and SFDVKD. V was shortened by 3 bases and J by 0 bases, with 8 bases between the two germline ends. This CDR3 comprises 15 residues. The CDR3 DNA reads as TGTGCCACCAGTGATGGGGGGTTCTCTGGAAACACCATATATTTT. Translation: CATSDGGFSGNTIYF.

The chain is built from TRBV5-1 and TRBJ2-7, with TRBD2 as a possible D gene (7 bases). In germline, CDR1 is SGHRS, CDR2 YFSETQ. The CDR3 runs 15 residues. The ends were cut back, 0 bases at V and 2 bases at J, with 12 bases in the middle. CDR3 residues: CASSLDVGGPYEQYF. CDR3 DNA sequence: TGCGCCAGCAGCTTGGATGTCGGGGGGCCCTACGAGCAGTACTTC.

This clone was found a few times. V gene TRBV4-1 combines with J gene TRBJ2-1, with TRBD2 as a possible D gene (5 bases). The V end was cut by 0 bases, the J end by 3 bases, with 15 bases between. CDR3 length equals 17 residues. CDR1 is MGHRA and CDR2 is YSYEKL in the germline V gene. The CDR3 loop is CASSQEAVGRGYNEQFF. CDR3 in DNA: TGCGCCAGCAGCCAAGAGGCGGTGGGCCGGGGCTACAATGAGCAGTTCTTC.